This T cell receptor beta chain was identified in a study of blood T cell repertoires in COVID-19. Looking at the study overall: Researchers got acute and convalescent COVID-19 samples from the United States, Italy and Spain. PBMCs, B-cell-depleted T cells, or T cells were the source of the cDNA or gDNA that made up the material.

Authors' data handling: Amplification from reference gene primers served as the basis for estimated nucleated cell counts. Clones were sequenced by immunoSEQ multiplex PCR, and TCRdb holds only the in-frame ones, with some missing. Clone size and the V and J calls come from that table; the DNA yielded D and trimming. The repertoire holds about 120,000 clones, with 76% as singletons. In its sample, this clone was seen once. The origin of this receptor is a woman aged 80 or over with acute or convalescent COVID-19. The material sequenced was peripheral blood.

CDR3 sequence reads: CASSADTTSGNTIYF. Here the CDR3 DNA reads TGTGCCAGCAGCGCGGACACCACCTCTGGAAACACCATATATTTT. The chain carries TRBV9 and TRBJ1-3, with a possible D match to TRBD1 (5 bases). Germline CDR1 reads SGDLS; CDR2 reads YYNGEE. The CDR3 has 15 amino acids. Between the trimmed V and J ends, which lost 3 bases and 0 bases, there was a span of 10 bases.